This section outlines one T cell receptor (beta chain) sequence together with its context. Before vaccination, two weeks after the third vaccination, and at progression, PBMC were collected. The PCR used 60 V beta and 13 J beta primers. Sequencing used immunoSEQ multiplex PCR; TCRdb keeps in-frame clones, though not all of them. The sample contains tens of thousands of clones, 85% to 90% of which appear only once. These data are taken from a study of glioma-infiltrating T cells after dendritic cell vaccination. Study context: Autologous tumor lysate-pulsed dendritic cell vaccination was given between the early 2000s and the early 2010s.

This CDR3 has 14 amino acids. The germline V and J ends were trimmed by 6 bases and 2 bases, with 12 bases remaining between them. Per the germline V gene, CDR1 is SGHTA and CDR2 is FQGNSA. This chain connects TRBV7-2 to TRBJ2-3, with D perhaps TRBD1 (5 bases). This sequence originates from a human donor with glioblastoma. The material was blood, obtained before dendritic cell vaccination. CDR3 region: CASRKGSNTDTQYF. CDR3 in DNA: TGTGCCAGCAGGAAGGGGTCTAACACAGATACGCAGTATTTT.